These 29 T cell receptor beta chains were all obtained from the same sample, sequenced in a study of molecular identifiers for immune sequencing clone quantification. Each CDR3 protein gets one entry after TCRdb re-called the PCR reads with MiXCR. Of under 650,000 distinct CDR3 sequences in the sample, 15% to 20% were seen once. Sequenced: naive CD8+ T cells from blood, with Jurkat cell RNA spiked in. Subset: FACS-sorted CD8+CD4-CCR7+CD45RA+ naive T cells. The receptors originated from a human donor in good health. Some libraries in this study had Jurkat cell RNA spiked in.

This clonotype came up many times. The chain employs TRBV7-2 and TRBJ2-7; D possibly corresponds to TRBD1 (7 bases). Germline loops: CDR1 SGHTA, CDR2 FQGNSA. With 5 bases removed from V and 6 bases from J, the gap between germline ends came to 14 bases. The CDR3 length is 13 residues. CDR3 coding DNA: TGTGCCAGCAGCCCACACAGGGGAGGCGAGCAGTACTTC. Protein product: CASSPHRGGEQYF.

This clonotype was counted between two and nine times. This chain uses TRBV19 with TRBJ1-2; TRBD1 might be the D (5 bases). CDR3 length: 13 residues. Germline V gene sequence: CDR1 LNHDA, CDR2 SQIVND (reference sequence). V was trimmed by 1 base and J by 8 bases, leaving 11 bases between them. The CDR3 coding sequence is TGTGCCAGTAGTATAGGAGGGGAGGACGGCTACACCTTC. Its translation is CASSIGGEDGYTF.

Note on this clonotype: Possible read error: a much larger clone is one base away. The chain links TRBV4-1 to TRBJ1-1; maybe TRBD1 (5 bases). Trimming took off 2 bases at V and 6 bases at J, with 7 bases between the two ends. The CDR3 has 12 residues. Looked up from germline, CDR1 is MGHRA and CDR2 is YSYEKL. The CDR3 loop is CASSQIGAEAFF. CDR3 sequence (DNA): TGCGCCAGCAGCCAAATAGGGGCTGAAGCTTTCTTT.

This clonotype was recorded many times. The chain links TRBV4-1 to TRBJ2-3; D ambiguous. Trimming took off 5 bases at V and 5 bases at J, with 14 bases between the two ends. The CDR3 has 14 amino acids. CDR1 and CDR2 (germline): MGHRA, YSYEKL. The CDR3 DNA sequence: TGCGCCAGCAGCTCCCTCCTAAGTGGAGATACGCAGTATTTT. This translates into CASSSLLSGDTQYF.

This clonotype was found many times. This chain uses TRBV20-1 with TRBJ2-7; maybe TRBD2 (5 bases). V lost 4 bases to trimming and J lost 0 bases, with 10 bases between them. The CDR3 consists of 13 residues. CDR1 and CDR2 (germline): DFQATT, SNEGSKA (reference sequence). The CDR3 bases are TGCAGTGCTACCGGGGATTTCTCCTACGAGCAGTACTTC. Translating gives CSATGDFSYEQYF.

Ten or more counts support this clonotype. The chain has TRBV19 and TRBJ1-1, with D hard to call. Germline CDR1 and CDR2: LNHDA and SQIVND (reference sequence). Trimming took off 6 bases at V and 3 bases at J, with 11 bases between the two ends. The CDR3 runs to 13 residues. The CDR3 protein is CASSTYQYTEAFF. In DNA form, the CDR3 reads TGTGCCAGTAGCACTTATCAGTACACTGAAGCTTTCTTT.

This clonotype has at least ten counts. The chain combines TRBV5-6 with TRBJ2-3, with D uncertain. CDR1 is SGHDT and CDR2 is YYEEEE in the germline V gene. Trimming shortened V by 4 bases and J by 5 bases, and 5 bases separated the two germline ends. The CDR3 has 11 amino acids. CDR3 DNA: TGTGCCAGCAGCCGAGTAGATACGCAGTATTTT. Protein sequence: CASSRVDTQYF.

With respect to this clonotype: A read error is possible here, since a much larger clone lies one base away. The chain employs TRBV30 and TRBJ2-5, with TRBD2 matching 7 bases. After removal of 0 bases from V and 7 bases from J, the junction contained 11 bases not matched to a gene. CDR3 length equals 15 residues. Germline V gene data show CDR1 as GTSNPN and CDR2 as SVGIG (reference sequence). CDR3 residues: CAWSVGGGLEVTQYF. Here the CDR3 DNA reads TGTGCCTGGAGTGTTGGGGGGGGACTCGAAGTGACCCAGTACTTC.

This clonotype was picked up many times. The chain joins TRBV28 to TRBJ2-5; D uncertain. The CDR3 covers 14 residues. CDR1 is MDHEN, CDR2 SYDVKM, per germline. Trimming removed 2 bases at V and 1 base at J, with 8 bases between. Here the CDR3 DNA reads TGTGCCAGCAGTTTACTGTGGGCCCAAGAGACCCAGTACTTC. Its translation: CASSLLWAQETQYF.

This clonotype was recorded a few times. One end of the junction varies from germline; a read error may be responsible. The rearrangement uses TRBV4-3 and TRBJ2-6; D is unresolved. The CDR3 runs 14 residues. Germline V CDR1 and CDR2: LGHNA, YSLEER. Here the CDR3 DNA reads TGCGCCAGCAGCGGGGTGGCTGGGACCAACGTCCTGACTTTC. Its translation is CASSGVAGTNVLTF.

To note about this clonotype: A read error may be the cause here, since a much bigger clone is one base away. Since the CDR3 does not end with the conserved phenylalanine or tryptophan, this likely comes from a read error. The V and J genes are TRBV3-1 and TRBJ2-7, with TRBD2 matching over 10 bases. Germline trimming cut 4 bases from V and 6 bases from J; bases unmatched to any gene: 9. Looked up from germline, CDR1 is LGHDT and CDR2 is YNNKEL (reference sequence). This CDR3 comprises 15 residues. CDR3 amino acids: CASSLGEREGLEQYS. The CDR3 DNA sequence: TGTGCCAGCAGCCTAGGTGAGCGGGAGGGCCTCGAGCAGTACTCC.

This clonotype occurred once. A read error is possible here, since a much larger clone lies one base away. The chain has TRBV29-1 and TRBJ2-1, with a tentative D call TRBD1 (5 bases). The germline CDR1 and CDR2 sequences are SQVTM and ANQGSEA. There are 13 residues in the CDR3. Trimming pared 7 bases from V and 2 bases from J, leaving 12 bases between. The CDR3 coding sequence is TGCAGCGCTGATTCAGGGACCTACAATGAGCAGTTCTTC. This encodes CSADSGTYNEQFF.

This chain uses TRBV6-1 with TRBJ2-7; perhaps TRBD2 as D (6 bases). Germline V CDR1 and CDR2: MNHNS, SASEGT. Trimming pared 3 bases from V and 3 bases from J, leaving 18 bases between. CDR3 length: 16 amino acids. The chain's CDR3 is CASSDPTRLDGYEQYF. CDR3 sequence (DNA): TGTGCCAGCAGTGATCCAACGAGACTAGATGGCTACGAGCAGTACTTC.

This chain uses TRBV4-3 with TRBJ2-7, with a possible D match to TRBD1 (6 bases). V was cut by 0 bases and J by 2 bases, with 11 bases left in between. Germline loops: CDR1 LGHNA, CDR2 YSLEER. This CDR3 is 15 amino acids long. The CDR3 here is CASSQDSGDPYEQYF. The CDR3 DNA follows: TGCGCCAGCAGCCAAGATTCAGGGGACCCCTACGAGCAGTACTTC.

This chain connects TRBV11-2 to TRBJ1-2, with D unclear. The CDR3 has 14 amino acids. V was clipped by 2 bases and J by 8 bases, with 15 bases between them. CDR1 and CDR2 (germline): SGHAT, FQNNGV. CDR3 sequence: CASSLPQIIDGYTF. The CDR3 coding sequence is TGTGCCAGCAGCTTACCCCAAATAATAGACGGCTACACCTTC.

The chain uses TRBV28 and TRBJ1-2; TRBD1 matches at 7 bases. The J segment lost 7 bases and the V segment lost 9 bases, leaving 11 bases of the junction unmatched. CDR1 and CDR2 from the germline V gene are MDHEN and SYDVKM. The CDR3 runs 13 residues. The CDR3 sequence: CASLPLTGIGYTF. The CDR3, as DNA: TGTGCCAGTTTACCACTGACAGGGATTGGCTACACCTTC.

This clonotype came up many times. V is TRBV14 and J is TRBJ2-3, with unresolved D. Germline lookup yields CDR1 SGHDN and CDR2 FVKESK. There are 15 residues in the CDR3. Trimming shortened V by 4 bases and J by 2 bases, and 13 bases separated the two germline ends. This CDR3 reads CASSREVGDTDTQYF. DNA for the CDR3: TGTGCCAGCAGCCGTGAGGTCGGAGACACAGATACGCAGTATTTT.

This clonotype appeared many times. The V and J genes are TRBV10-3 and TRBJ1-5; weak D call: TRBD1 (6 bases). There are 13 residues in the CDR3. Germline-derived CDR1 and CDR2 are ENHRY and SYGVKD. The germline V and J ends were trimmed by 6 bases and 7 bases, with 13 bases remaining between them. The CDR3 reads CAISEGEEQPQHF. The CDR3 DNA reads TGTGCCATCAGCGAGGGGGAAGAACAGCCCCAGCATTTT.

This clonotype was picked up many times. The rearrangement links TRBV30 to TRBJ1-2; 9 bases agree with TRBD1. J lost 5 bases, V lost 4 bases, and 8 bases had no gene match. Germline values: CDR1 GTSNPN, CDR2 SVGIG (reference sequence). The CDR3 extends over 14 amino acids. CDR3 sequence: CAWTPGTGFYGYTF. CDR3 DNA sequence: TGTGCCTGGACCCCCGGGACAGGGTTTTATGGCTACACCTTC.

This clonotype has ten or more counts. This sequence joins TRBV7-8 and TRBJ1-4, with unresolved D. This CDR3 region has 16 residues. CDR1 SGHVS and CDR2 FQNEAQ come from the germline V gene. Trimming cost V 2 bases and J 4 bases, with 14 bases left between them. CDR3 sequence: CASSLYLGSYNEKLFF. In DNA form, the CDR3 reads TGTGCCAGCAGCTTATATCTGGGGAGCTATAATGAAAAACTGTTTTTT.

The rearrangement links TRBV4-1 to TRBJ2-7, with 8 bases matching TRBD1. The CDR3 has 16 residues. From germline, CDR1 is MGHRA and CDR2 YSYEKL. J gave up 3 bases and V 3 bases, and 10 bases lay outside the gene matches. CDR3 protein: CASSQVSGTGLYEQYF. The CDR3 nucleotides read TGCGCCAGCAGCCAGGTTTCCGGGACAGGTCTCTACGAGCAGTACTTC.

In its sample, this clonotype was seen many times. The V call is TRBV7-9, the J call TRBJ2-3; D assignment may be TRBD1 or TRBD2 (5 bases each). Germline V lookup: CDR1 SEHNR, CDR2 FQNEAQ (reference sequence). V was cut by 4 bases and J by 2 bases, with 16 bases left in between. This CDR3 has 16 amino acids. The CDR3 nucleotides are TGTGCCAGCAGCTCCCCCACCAGGGAGATCACAGATACGCAGTATTTT. Its translation: CASSSPTREITDTQYF.

The V gene is TRBV19, the J gene TRBJ2-3; D may be TRBD1 (6 bases). CDR3 length equals 12 residues. V lost 3 bases to trimming and J lost 15 bases, with 16 bases between them. Germline CDR1 is LNHDA and CDR2 is SQIVND (reference sequence). The chain's CDR3 is CASSMNTGTYYF. The CDR3 nucleotides read TGTGCCAGTAGTATGAATACGGGGACATATTATTTT.

With respect to this clonotype: This may arise from a read error, as a much more abundant clone is one base away. The chain combines TRBV28 with TRBJ2-3; the D gene is possibly TRBD2 (5 bases). Between the trimmed V and J ends, which lost 7 bases and 3 bases, there was a span of 20 bases. Germline V lookup: CDR1 MDHEN, CDR2 SYDVKM. This CDR3 region has 16 residues. Written as DNA, the CDR3 is TGTGCCAGCAATGATTCTCGGGGATGGGCTACAGATACGCAGTATTTT. Translation: CASNDSRGWATDTQYF.

This clonotype was seen at least ten times. The chain uses TRBV4-2 and TRBJ2-5; no definite D call. CDR1 LGHNA and CDR2 YNFKEQ come from the germline V gene. Trimming removed 0 bases at V and 1 base at J, with 12 bases between. The CDR3 sequence is 16 residues long. This CDR3 reads CASSQERLAAQETQYF. The CDR3 coding sequence is TGTGCCAGCAGCCAAGAGCGTTTGGCAGCCCAAGAGACCCAGTACTTC.

This clonotype was picked up many times. V is TRBV20-1 and J is TRBJ1-4, with 9 bases that match TRBD1. The CDR3 runs 13 residues. Germline V gives CDR1 DFQATT, CDR2 SNEGSKA (reference sequence). V trimming: 5 bases; J trimming: 5 bases; junction bases outside the gene matches: 3. The CDR3 loop is CSAPDRGNEKLFF. The CDR3 DNA is TGCAGTGCTCCGGACAGGGGCAATGAAAAACTGTTTTTT.

This clonotype was detected ten times or more. The chain joins TRBV20-1 to TRBJ2-5; 8 positions match TRBD2. The germline V gene encodes CDR1 DFQATT and CDR2 SNEGSKA (reference sequence). Unmatched junction bases numbered 8, after V lost 2 bases and J lost 6 bases. The CDR3 has 14 residues. CDR3 DNA: TGCAGTGCTAGATACAGCGGGAGCTTGCAGACCCAGTACTTC. Its translation: CSARYSGSLQTQYF.

This clonotype came up many times. V gene TRBV2 combines with J gene TRBJ1-1; 9 bases are shared with TRBD1. The germline V gene encodes CDR1 SNHLY and CDR2 FYNNEI. This CDR3 comprises 17 residues. V dropped 4 bases and J dropped 4; count of bases not matched to a gene: 13. The DNA for the CDR3 is TGTGCCAGCAGTGGTATGGATGTGGACAGGGGATCCACTGAAGCTTTCTTT. Amino acids: CASSGMDVDRGSTEAFF.

This clonotype was counted many times. The chain links TRBV7-9 to TRBJ2-3, with 11 bases matching TRBD2. This CDR3 contains 16 residues. After removal of 1 base from V and 5 bases from J, the junction contained 5 bases not matched to a gene. Germline V gives CDR1 SEHNR, CDR2 FQNEAQ (reference sequence). CDR3 protein: CASSLVVAGGQDTQYF. CDR3 DNA: TGTGCCAGCAGCTTAGTTGTAGCGGGGGGGCAAGATACGCAGTATTTT.